This T cell receptor (beta chain) was sequenced in a study of blood T cell repertoires in COVID-19. Sequenced by immunoSEQ multiplex PCR; TCRdb stores in-frame clones only, minus some. The sample has 85,000 to 130,000 clones; roughly 90% are singletons. There are 13 residues in the CDR3. Trimming shortened V by 5 bases and J by 8 bases, and 15 bases separated the two germline ends. Germline CDR1 reads LNHDA; CDR2 reads SQIVND (reference sequence). The sample comprised peripheral blood. The TCR sequence derives from a human donor in a cohort sampled during active COVID-19. The chain links TRBV19 to TRBJ1-2, with TRBD1 as a possible D gene (5 bases). The CDR3 DNA reads as TGTGCCAGTAGTCTCCAGGGCCGGGTCGGCTACACCTTC. Its protein product is CASSLQGRVGYTF.